This passage covers 15 T cell receptor beta chains from one sample sequenced in a study of blood T cell repertoires in COVID-19. Generated by immunoSEQ multiplex PCR, the TCRdb table keeps only in-frame clones and is missing some. Counted here are fewer than 250,000 clones, less than 90% occurring once; the ten biggest clones make up approximately 0.66%. Input material: peripheral blood. Receptor source: a man in his forties with acute or convalescent COVID-19.

The chain has TRBV11-2 and TRBJ2-7; a possible D gene is TRBD1 (6 bases). Trimming left V 5 bases short and J 6 bases short, with 8 bases between. Germline V CDR1 and CDR2: SGHAT, FQNNGV. CDR3 length equals 11 residues. This CDR3 reads CASSRGGEQYF. The CDR3 bases are TGTGCCAGCAGCCGAGGGGGCGAGCAGTACTTC.

The V and J genes are TRBV7-3 and TRBJ2-7, with D possibly TRBD1 on 6 matching bases. This CDR3 contains 13 residues. Germline-derived CDR1 and CDR2 are SGHTA and FQGTGA. V dropped 3 bases and J dropped 3 bases, with 9 bases sitting between them. CDR3 DNA: TGTGCCAGCAGCTTGGGCAGGGGCTACGAGCAGTACTTC. Translating gives CASSLGRGYEQYF.

CDR3 nucleotide sequence: TGTGCCACCACCACCCCTGAGGCTGGAAACACCATATATTTT. This translates into CATTTPEAGNTIYF. This chain joins TRBV15 and TRBJ1-3; the D is unclear. CDR3 length equals 14 residues. Germline V lookup: CDR1 LNHNV, CDR2 YYDKDF (reference sequence). The V and J ends lost 7 bases and 2 bases respectively, with 12 bases between them.

This clone was detected once. The chain has TRBV4-3 and TRBJ2-7; 14 bases line up with TRBD2. Germline V lookup: CDR1 LGHNA, CDR2 YSLEER. This CDR3 comprises 15 residues. V lost 4 bases to trimming and J lost 6 bases; unmatched junction nucleotides: 5. The CDR3: CASSRGTSGSGEQYF. The CDR3, as DNA: TGCGCCAGCAGCCGCGGGACTAGCGGGAGTGGCGAGCAGTACTTC.

This chain joins TRBV9 and TRBJ2-5; D perhaps matches TRBD1 (6 bases). Looked up from germline, CDR1 is SGDLS and CDR2 is YYNGEE. V was shortened by 3 bases and J by 5 bases, with 23 bases between the two germline ends. The CDR3 totals 17 residues. Here the CDR3 DNA reads TGTGCCAGCAGCGGAGGAGGTCCCGGGACAATCACGGAGACCCAGTACTTC. Encoded protein: CASSGGGPGTITETQYF.

This chain joins TRBV10-3 and TRBJ1-1; 8 bases fit TRBD1. CDR3 length: 14 amino acids. V dropped 4 bases and J dropped 3; count of bases not matched to a gene: 4. CDR1 ENHRY and CDR2 SYGVKD come from the germline V gene. As DNA, the CDR3 is TGTGCCATCAGTGTACAGGGGGGTGACACTGAAGCTTTCTTT. Amino acid sequence: CAISVQGGDTEAFF.

Concerning this clone itself: A junction boundary mismatches the germline segment, possibly from a read error. The rearrangement links TRBV30 to TRBJ2-7; 8 nucleotides align to TRBD2. Germline CDR1 and CDR2: GTSNPN and SVGIG (reference sequence). This CDR3 has 14 amino acids. Here the CDR3 reads CAWTPGLASHEQYF. CDR3 sequence (DNA): TGTGCCTGGACACCCGGACTAGCCTCCCACGAGCAGTACTTC.

This chain connects TRBV10-3 to TRBJ2-7, with TRBD1 identical over 10 bases. CDR1 is ENHRY and CDR2 is SYGVKD in the germline V gene. V lost 2 bases to trimming and J lost 1 base; unmatched junction nucleotides: 5. The CDR3 runs to 16 residues. The CDR3 here is CAISETDRGLSYEQYF. The CDR3 DNA reads TGTGCCATCAGTGAGACCGACAGGGGGCTGTCCTACGAGCAGTACTTC.

This chain links TRBV5-1 with TRBJ1-5; D not resolved. V lost 0 bases to trimming and J lost 4 bases, with 11 bases between them. The CDR3 contains 15 residues. Germline V gene data show CDR1 as SGHRS and CDR2 as YFSETQ. CDR3 coding DNA: TGCGCCAGCAGCTTGGACGGTTCGGAGAATCAGCCCCAGCATTTT. It specifies CASSLDGSENQPQHF.

As DNA, the CDR3 is TGTGCCAGCAGCCACGCGGGACTAGCGGCTTACAATGAGCAGTTCTTC. Protein sequence: CASSHAGLAAYNEQFF. J is TRBJ2-1 and V is TRBV4-2; TRBD2 agrees at 11 bases. The CDR3 runs 16 residues. Germline V gene sequence: CDR1 LGHNA, CDR2 YNFKEQ. Trimming at V came to 3 bases and at J to 4 bases, leaving 5 bases not matched to a gene.

The chain has TRBV9 and TRBJ1-2, with no clear D. The germline V and J ends were trimmed by 3 bases and 8 bases, with 14 bases remaining between them. This CDR3 is built from 13 residues. Germline CDR1 reads SGDLS; CDR2 reads YYNGEE. CDR3 coding DNA: TGTGCCAGCAGCGCTTACCCTAGGGAGGGCTACACCTTC. Its protein is CASSAYPREGYTF.

This clone has more than one count but fewer than ten. The J gene is TRBJ2-1, the V gene TRBV6-5; D gene uncertain. The CDR3 spans 12 residues. The V gene's germline CDR1 is MNHEY and CDR2 SVGAGI. With 6 bases removed from V and 7 bases from J, the gap between germline ends came to 10 bases. CDR3 region: CASRPTWNEQFF. In nucleotides, the CDR3 is TGTGCCAGCAGGCCCACTTGGAATGAGCAGTTCTTC.

The rearrangement uses TRBV3-1 (or the pseudogene TRBV3-2) and TRBJ1-1; D gene unclear. Germline lookup yields CDR1 LGHDT and CDR2 YNNKEL (reference sequence). V lost 1 base, J lost 0 bases, and 9 bases lay in between. This CDR3 has 15 residues. CDR3 in DNA: TGTGCCAGCAGCCAAGTAGGCCAGGTGAACACTGAAGCTTTCTTT. Translating it yields CASSQVGQVNTEAFF.

The V and J genes are TRBV3-1 (or the pseudogene TRBV3-2) and TRBJ2-6, with TRBD2 matching 9 bases. The junction had 3 bases not matched to a gene; V was cut back by 1 base and J by 2 bases. Per germline, CDR1 LGHDT and CDR2 YNNKEL (reference sequence). The CDR3 totals 17 residues. DNA for the CDR3: TGTGCCAGCAGCCAAGTGGCGGGAGGGCCTGGGGCCAACGTCCTGACTTTC. This codes for CASSQVAGGPGANVLTF.

V and J are TRBV6-5 and TRBJ2-2, with a possible D match to TRBD2 (6 bases). The V end lost 4 bases, the J end lost 3 bases, and 9 bases lay between the germline ends. This CDR3 region has 14 residues. Germline CDR1 reads MNHEY; CDR2 reads SVGAGI. CDR3 DNA: TGTGCCAGCAGTTCGGGACTGTACACCGGGGAGCTGTTTTTT. This gives the protein CASSSGLYTGELFF.